Described below is a single TCR beta chain sequence and its context. The read terminates 3 residues before the CDR3 end, so the remaining end is supplied by the germline J gene. The data were obtained in a study of Tregs in tolerant kidney transplant recipients. This CDR3 contains 14 residues. V lost 5 bases and J lost 1, with 11 bases in between. CDR1 is SGHTA, CDR2 FQGNSA, per germline. The repertoire was sequenced with immunoSEQ multiplex PCR; TCRdb's copy has only in-frame clones and lacks some. The sample totals some 52,000 clones. V gene TRBV7-2 combines with J gene TRBJ1-1, with no clear D. This clonotype was sampled from a human donor who received a combined kidney and bone marrow transplant. Sequenced material: CD4+ T cells from blood, taken before the transplant. Incomplete CDR3 DNA: TGTGCCAGCAGCCCCGCCGGGTGGAACACTGAA. It yields the protein CASSPAGWNTE. The entire CDR3 protein is CASSPAGWNTEAFF.